This T cell receptor (beta chain) was captured in a study of cytomegalovirus exposure and HLA in healthy donors. About the research overall: Unique TCR beta sequences numbering 95 million to 130 million came from about 179 million T cells in an earlier analysis.

The CDR3 is 16 residues long. The V gene lost 5 bases and the J gene lost 3 bases, with 17 bases spanning the gap. CDR1 is SEHNR and CDR2 is FQNEAQ in the germline V gene (reference sequence). Study-level results: Other equally common chains were less clonally expanded than HLA-associated TCR beta chains, a later analysis showed.

With 60 Vbeta and 13 Jbeta primers, the PCR was carried out. Authors' processing steps: Around 10 million of the approximately 80 million unique TCR beta chains counted in a later analysis were shared. The repertoire was sequenced with immunoSEQ multiplex PCR; TCRdb's copy has only in-frame clones and lacks some. V, J and clone size were drawn from that table, and D and trimming were deduced from the DNA. The repertoire has 150,000 or so clones, roughly 80% of them found once; the top ten carry 10% to 15%. As regards this clone: Antigen specificity is unknown.

The clonotype originates from a man aged 40-49 years in good health and CMV-seropositive. Sequences were obtained from PBMCs. The gene calls are TRBV7-9 and TRBJ1-3; D remains unclear. This CDR3 reads CASSPIGGIGGNTIYF. The CDR3 nucleotides read TGTGCCAGCAGCCCAATCGGTGGTATCGGTGGAAACACCATATATTTT.